A single sample gave rise to the 21 T cell receptor beta chains below, sequenced in a study of cytomegalovirus exposure and HLA in healthy donors (dated by TCRdb to between 2016 and 2019). Library preparation used the immunoSEQ multiplex PCR assay. The multiplex PCR relied on a mix of 60 forward primers for TCR Vbeta segments and 13 reverse primers for TCR Jbeta segments. TCRdb obtained this table from immuneACCESS and retained in-frame rearrangements with V and J assigned. These tables miss some clones; where compared with another copy, unresolved V genes account for less than half of the shortfall, and the remainder is unexplained. The sample table holds 160,000 or so clones, of which approximately 88% were seen once. Of the sample, over 1.5% is held by the ten largest clones. Sequencing used PBMCs. Receptor source: a woman younger than 30 in good health and CMV-seronegative.

As DNA, the CDR3 is TGTGCCAGCAGCTTAGAGGGGGCAAGGAACACTGAAGCTTTCTTT. Amino acids: CASSLEGARNTEAFF. The chain is built from TRBV11-2 and TRBJ1-1, with D maybe TRBD1 (6 bases). The CDR3 has 15 amino acids. The V gene's germline CDR1 is SGHAT and CDR2 FQNNGV. Trimming removed 0 bases at V and 1 base at J, with 9 bases between.

The chain carries TRBV20-1 and TRBJ1-1; D not resolved. V lost 6 bases and J 2 bases, leaving 7 bases between the germline ends. Germline values: CDR1 DFQATT, CDR2 SNEGSKA (reference sequence). The CDR3 spans 11 residues. CDR3 in amino acids: CSAPTNTEAFF. The CDR3 DNA reads as TGCAGTGCCCCTACTAACACTGAAGCTTTCTTT.

The rearrangement links TRBV13 to TRBJ2-1; the D gene is possibly TRBD1 (6 bases). The V and J ends lost 4 bases and 9 bases respectively, with 22 bases between them. Germline assignment: CDR1 PRHDT and CDR2 FYEKMQ (reference sequence). The CDR3 is made up of 16 amino acids. The CDR3 sequence: CASSSYKQGSDLEQFF. The CDR3 nucleotides are TGTGCCAGCAGCTCATATAAACAGGGATCGGACCTTGAGCAGTTCTTC. Drawing the rest from reference TRBV13 and TRBJ2-1, the complete variable domain is AAGVIQSPRHLIKEKRETATLKCYPIPRHDTVYWYQQGPGQDPQFLISFYEKMQSDKGSIPDRFSAQQFSDYHSELNMSSLELGDSALYFCASSSYKQGSDLEQFFGPGTRLTVL.

The chain recombines TRBV5-4 with TRBJ2-3; no definite D call. V dropped 0 bases and J dropped 1 base, with 3 bases sitting between them. Germline V gene data show CDR1 as SGHNT and CDR2 as YYREEE (reference sequence). CDR3 length equals 13 residues. Here the CDR3 reads CASSLVGTDTQYF. The DNA for the CDR3 is TGTGCCAGCAGCTTGGTAGGCACAGATACGCAGTATTTT.

The V gene is TRBV5-1, the J gene TRBJ2-7; 7 positions match TRBD1. In germline, CDR1 is SGHRS, CDR2 YFSETQ. Losses at the gene ends were 4 bases for V and 3 bases for J; bases not matched to a gene: 4. CDR3 size: 13 residues. The DNA of the CDR3 is TGCGCCAGCAGCCCCGGGACAGTCTACGAGCAGTACTTC. The encoded protein is CASSPGTVYEQYF. Full variable domain (outside the CDR3, taken from reference TRBV5-1 and TRBJ2-7): KAGVTQTPRYLIKTRGQQVTLSCSPISGHRSVSWYQQTPGQGLQFLFEYFSETQRNKGNFPGRFSGRQFSNSRSEMNVSTLELGDSALYLCASSPGTVYEQYFGPGTRLTVT.

The chain combines TRBV29-1 with TRBJ1-1; D might be TRBD1 (5 bases). The CDR3 contains 16 residues. The ends were cut back, 1 base at V and 0 bases at J, with 15 bases in the middle. Germline V lookup: CDR1 SQVTM, CDR2 ANQGSEA. The CDR3 DNA reads as TGCAGCGTTGAAGCTGTGCAACGGGGGATGAACACTGAAGCTTTCTTT. Its protein is CSVEAVQRGMNTEAFF.

The gene calls are TRBV23-1 and TRBJ2-7, with 10 bases matching TRBD1. TRBV23-1 is reported as an ORF; its role is uncertain. The V gene end was trimmed by 11 bases and the J gene end by 3 bases; junction bases not matched to a gene: 4. The CDR3 consists of 12 residues. CDR3 nucleotides: TGCGCCGGGACAGGGGAAGTCTACGAGCAGTACTTC. Its translation: CAGTGEVYEQYF.

V and J are TRBV19 and TRBJ1-5; 7 bases agree with TRBD1. CDR1 is LNHDA and CDR2 is SQIVND in the germline V gene (reference sequence). Trimming at V came to 7 bases and at J to 6 bases, leaving 9 bases not matched to a gene. The CDR3 has 14 amino acids. CDR3 amino acids: CASNGQGGGQPQHF. The CDR3 DNA follows: TGTGCCAGTAACGGTCAGGGGGGAGGTCAGCCCCAGCATTTT.

The chain is built from TRBV11-1 and TRBJ1-2, with D tentatively TRBD1 (6 bases). Germline lookup yields CDR1 SGHAT and CDR2 FQDESV (reference sequence). The V end lost 5 bases, the J end lost 8 bases, and 15 bases lay between the germline ends. CDR3 length equals 13 residues. The CDR3 reads CASSPPTQGGYTF. The DNA of the CDR3 is TGTGCCAGCAGCCCCCCCACCCAGGGGGGCTACACCTTC.

The chain employs TRBV6-5 and TRBJ1-1, with a possible D match to TRBD1 (5 bases). The CDR3 is 15 residues long. CDR1 and CDR2 (germline): MNHEY, SVGAGI. Trimming removed 4 bases from V and 3 bases from J, with 15 bases in between. CDR3 nucleotide sequence: TGTGCCAGCAGTTTAGGGCAGGGAGGGTACACTGAAGCTTTCTTT. This encodes CASSLGQGGYTEAFF.

This chain connects TRBV7-2 to TRBJ2-7, with 9 nucleotides matching TRBD2. The trim removed 1 base at V and 5 bases at J, leaving 6 bases unmatched. The CDR3 runs to 15 residues. Looked up from germline, CDR1 is SGHTA and CDR2 is FQGNSA. The CDR3 coding sequence is TGTGCCAGCAGCTTAGAACGTCTAGCGGGAAACGAGCAGTACTTC. Amino acids: CASSLERLAGNEQYF.

The rearrangement joins TRBV30 to TRBJ1-6; D is unresolved. The length of the CDR3 is 18 residues. Trimming left V 0 bases short and J 10 bases short, with 25 bases between. Germline lookup yields CDR1 GTSNPN and CDR2 SVGIG (reference sequence). CDR3 DNA sequence: TGTGCCTGGAGTGTACGAAGGACTCAACCTCTAGCCCGGTCACCCCTCCACTTT. Its translation is CAWSVRRTQPLARSPLHF. The full variable domain, with the rest looked up from reference TRBV30 and TRBJ1-6, is SQTIHQWPATLVQPVGSPLSLECTVEGTSNPNLYWYRQAAGRGLQLLFYSVGIGQISSEVPQNLSASRPQDRQFILSSKKLLLSDSGFYLCAWSVRRTQPLARSPLHFGNGTRLTVT.

The chain employs TRBV15 and TRBJ2-7; weak D call: TRBD2 (6 bases). CDR1 is LNHNV, CDR2 YYDKDF, per germline (reference sequence). The V gene lost 5 bases and the J gene lost 6 bases, with 20 bases spanning the gap. This CDR3 spans 15 amino acids. In DNA form, the CDR3 reads TGTGCCACCAGCTCAGGAGGTGGAGGGCTTGGCGAGCAGTACTTC. This codes for CATSSGGGGLGEQYF.

This clone was seen a handful of times. V and J are TRBV10-3 and TRBJ1-2, with D possibly being TRBD1 (5 bases). Germline lookup yields CDR1 ENHRY and CDR2 SYGVKD. V was trimmed by 6 bases and J by 3 bases, leaving 8 bases between them. The CDR3 is 12 amino acids. Here the CDR3 reads CAIRATDYGYTF. In nucleotides, the CDR3 is TGTGCCATCAGGGCGACAGACTATGGCTACACCTTC.

The gene calls are TRBV6-1 and TRBJ1-5; D is ambiguous. CDR3 length: 13 amino acids. V was cut by 3 bases and J by 7 bases, with 10 bases left in between. Looked up from germline, CDR1 is MNHNS and CDR2 is SASEGT. In nucleotides, the CDR3 is TGTGCCAGCAGTGAGGGTCCGAGGCAGCCCCAGCATTTT. Translation gives CASSEGPRQPQHF.

This clone occurred once. This rearrangement joins TRBV10-2 to TRBJ1-5, with 7 bases that match TRBD1. CDR1 and CDR2 from the germline V gene are WSHSY and SAAADI. The junction had 7 bases not matched to a gene; V was cut back by 5 bases and J by 6 bases. This CDR3 is built from 14 residues. The CDR3 DNA reads as TGCGCCAGCAGTATAGACAGGGTGGGTCAGCCCCAGCATTTT. This translates into CASSIDRVGQPQHF.

V usage is TRBV6-1 and J usage is TRBJ1-3; D remains unclear. The V gene's germline CDR1 is MNHNS and CDR2 SASEGT. The CDR3 has 16 amino acids. The V end was cut by 2 bases, the J end by 0 bases, with 11 bases between. CDR3 in DNA: TGTGCCAGCAGTGAATTTTCAGTGTTCTCTGGAAACACCATATATTTT. This codes for CASSEFSVFSGNTIYF.

This chain joins TRBV19 and TRBJ2-5, with a weak D call TRBD2 (6 bases). In germline, CDR1 is LNHDA, CDR2 SQIVND (reference sequence). This CDR3 region has 17 residues. The ends were cut back, 8 bases at V and 4 bases at J, with 26 bases in the middle. CDR3 sequence (DNA): TGTGCCAGTCGTAAAAGGAGGGACCCCCAAAGTTCAGAGACCCAGTACTTC. Amino acids: CASRKRRDPQSSETQYF.

The V call is TRBV10-2, the J call TRBJ2-3; 7 positions match TRBD2. Losses at the gene ends were 6 bases for V and 12 bases for J; bases not matched to a gene: 9. Germline-derived CDR1 and CDR2 are WSHSY and SAAADI. The CDR3 is made up of 12 amino acids. CDR3 DNA sequence: TGCGCCAGCAGGCGGGGAGGGGCCCACCAGTATTTT. It translates to CASRRGGAHQYF.

This sequence joins TRBV7-8 and TRBJ2-6, with unresolved D. The CDR3 totals 11 residues. Germline V gives CDR1 SGHVS, CDR2 FQNEAQ. With 5 bases removed from V and 8 bases from J, the gap between germline ends came to 4 bases. This chain's CDR3 is CASSPSNVLTF. The CDR3 coding sequence is TGTGCCAGCAGCCCTTCCAACGTCCTGACTTTC. Supplemented by reference TRBV7-8 and TRBJ2-6, the full variable domain reads GAGVSQSPRYKVAKRGQDVALRCDPISGHVSLFWYQQALGQGPEFLTYFQNEAQLDKSGLPSDRFFAERPEGSVSTLKIQRTQQEDSAVYLCASSPSNVLTFGAGSRLTVL.

The chain carries TRBV10-2 and TRBJ1-4, with 7 bases lining up with TRBD1. Germline V CDR1 and CDR2: WSHSY, SAAADI. The CDR3 contains 15 residues. The V segment lost 8 bases and the J segment 8 bases; nucleotides outside the gene matches: 14. The CDR3 protein is CASRRRAGGEEKLFF. The CDR3, as DNA: TGCGCCAGCCGACGCCGGGCAGGGGGAGAGGAAAAACTGTTTTTT.